A single sample gave rise to the 27 T cell receptor beta chains below, sequenced in a study of cytomegalovirus exposure and HLA in healthy donors. TCRdb's copy holds only in-frame clones and misses some; the assay was immunoSEQ multiplex PCR. The repertoire holds 60,000 to 70,000 clones, with about 89% as singletons. Source material: PBMCs. These receptor sequences come from a woman aged 18-30 years in good health and CMV-seronegative.

The chain links TRBV19 to TRBJ2-2; TRBD2 might be the D (6 bases). V was cut by 4 bases and J by 6 bases, with 18 bases left in between. The V gene's germline CDR1 is LNHDA and CDR2 SQIVND (reference sequence). The CDR3 loop spans 16 amino acids. CDR3 sequence reads: CASSRDRAGGAGELFF. The CDR3, as DNA: TGTGCCAGTAGTAGGGACCGGGCAGGAGGGGCCGGGGAGCTGTTTTTT.

The rearrangement links TRBV6-5 to TRBJ2-2, with 8 bases lining up with TRBD2. Trimming removed 5 bases from V and 6 bases from J; junction bases left unmatched: 8. Germline-derived CDR1 and CDR2 are MNHEY and SVGAGI. The CDR3 spans 15 residues. The CDR3 DNA reads as TGTGCCAGCAGTAACCTCGGGGGGGTAGCCGGGGAGCTGTTTTTT. This encodes CASSNLGGVAGELFF.

The chain uses TRBV27 and TRBJ2-7; D might be TRBD1 (6 bases). The V end lost 5 bases, the J end lost 5 bases, and 10 bases lay between the germline ends. The germline CDR1 and CDR2 sequences are MNHEY and SMNVEV (reference sequence). This CDR3 has 12 residues. CDR3 nucleotide sequence: TGTGCCAGCAGTCCCAGGGGCGACGAGCAGTACTTC. Protein sequence: CASSPRGDEQYF.

The V call is TRBV4-2, the J call TRBJ1-2; D is possibly TRBD1 (6 bases). This CDR3 contains 16 residues. V lost 0 bases and J lost 2, with 13 bases in between. Germline CDR1 is LGHNA and CDR2 is YNFKEQ. Here the CDR3 DNA reads TGTGCCAGCAGCCAAGATCCACAGGGTAAAAACTATGGCTACACCTTC. Translation gives CASSQDPQGKNYGYTF.

The V call is TRBV7-2, the J call TRBJ2-2; perhaps TRBD1 as D (6 bases). The germline V gene has CDR1 SGHTA and CDR2 FQGNSA. This CDR3 spans 16 amino acids. V lost 1 base and J lost 3, with 12 bases in between. CDR3 in amino acids: CASSLERTAYTGELFF. Written as DNA, the CDR3 is TGTGCCAGCAGCTTAGAGCGGACAGCTTACACCGGGGAGCTGTTTTTT.

The chain recombines TRBV6-5 with TRBJ2-2; possibly TRBD1 for D (5 bases). This CDR3 is 15 amino acids long. The V gene lost 2 bases and the J gene lost 7 bases, with 14 bases spanning the gap. Germline CDR1 MNHEY, CDR2 SVGAGI. CDR3 sequence reads: CASSYGDRFSGELFF. The CDR3 DNA reads as TGTGCCAGCAGTTACGGCGACAGATTCAGCGGGGAGCTGTTTTTT.

The J gene is TRBJ2-7, the V gene TRBV7-2; 8 bases match TRBD2. The germline V gene encodes CDR1 SGHTA and CDR2 FQGNSA. The CDR3 contains 15 residues. Trimming removed 2 bases from V and 4 bases from J; junction bases left unmatched: 7. This CDR3 is CASSLTAGALYEQYF. Written as DNA, the CDR3 is TGTGCCAGCAGCTTAACAGCGGGAGCATTATACGAGCAGTACTTC.

CDR3 bases: TGTGCCATCAGTGAGTCGTCGGTCGGCCTACGGGCCTACGAGCAGTACTTC. Protein product: CAISESSVGLRAYEQYF. The V and J genes are TRBV10-3 and TRBJ2-7; D uncertain. V lost 0 bases to trimming and J lost 2 bases, with 17 bases between them. Germline loops: CDR1 ENHRY, CDR2 SYGVKD. The CDR3 has 17 amino acids.

The gene calls are TRBV9 and TRBJ1-1; perhaps TRBD1 as D (5 bases). Trimming cost V 4 bases and J 4 bases, with 17 bases left between them. There are 15 residues in the CDR3. Germline V lookup: CDR1 SGDLS, CDR2 YYNGEE. The CDR3, as DNA: TGTGCCAGCAGCCCTACGGGGGTACAGTCCACTGAAGCTTTCTTT. As protein: CASSPTGVQSTEAFF. Variable domain in full (rest from reference TRBV9 and TRBJ1-1): DSGVTQTPKHLITATGQRVTLRCSPRSGDLSVYWYQQSLDQGLQFLIQYYNGEERAKGNILERFSAQQFPDLHSELNLSSLELGDSALYFCASSPTGVQSTEAFFGQGTRLTVV.

J is TRBJ1-6 and V is TRBV2, with TRBD1 matching 7 bases. V shed 0 bases and J 10 bases; nucleotides not matched to a gene: 6. There are 15 residues in the CDR3. Germline CDR1 and CDR2: SNHLY and FYNNEI. The CDR3 protein is CASSEAQGGYSPLHF. The CDR3 DNA follows: TGTGCCAGCAGTGAAGCGCAGGGGGGCTACTCACCCCTCCACTTT.

This sequence joins TRBV29-1 and TRBJ2-2; TRBD2 agrees at 13 bases. The V gene end was trimmed by 2 bases and the J gene end by 7 bases; junction bases not matched to a gene: 4. The germline CDR1 and CDR2 sequences are SQVTM and ANQGSEA. The CDR3 covers 15 residues. CDR3 nucleotide sequence: TGCAGCGTTGAACACAGGACTAGCGGGAGCGGGGAGCTGTTTTTT. This gives the protein CSVEHRTSGSGELFF.

CDR3 residues: CASSYSKAGGETQYF. The DNA for the CDR3 is TGTGCCAGCAGTTACTCGAAAGCGGGAGGCGAGACCCAGTACTTC. The genes are TRBV6-6 and TRBJ2-5; TRBD2 agrees at 9 bases. Germline CDR1 is MNHNY and CDR2 is SVGAGI (reference sequence). The CDR3 spans 15 residues. With 0 bases clipped from V and 5 bases from J, the junction kept 4 bases outside the gene matches.

The V gene is TRBV6-5, the J gene TRBJ2-3; tentatively, D is TRBD1 (5 bases). This CDR3 is 15 amino acids long. From germline, CDR1 is MNHEY and CDR2 SVGAGI. V was cut by 3 bases and J by 1 base, with 11 bases left in between. CDR3 amino acids: CASSYWGGRTDTQYF. The CDR3 DNA follows: TGTGCCAGCAGTTATTGGGGCGGCCGCACAGATACGCAGTATTTT.

V usage is TRBV14 and J usage is TRBJ2-7; 10 bases agree with TRBD2. CDR1 and CDR2 from the germline V gene are SGHDN and FVKESK. J lost 3 bases, V lost 1 base, and 3 bases had no gene match. The length of the CDR3 is 15 residues. Written as DNA, the CDR3 is TGTGCCAGCAGCCAAGGGACTAGCGGATTCTACGAGCAGTACTTC. Residues: CASSQGTSGFYEQYF. Drawing the rest from reference TRBV14 and TRBJ2-7, the complete variable domain is EAGVTQFPSHSVIEKGQTVTLRCDPISGHDNLYWYRRVMGKEIKFLLHFVKESKQDESGMPNNRFLAERTGGTYSTLKVQPAELEDSGVYFCASSQGTSGFYEQYFGPGTRLTVT.

The chain employs TRBV9 and TRBJ2-2; possible D gene TRBD2, 6 bases. The germline gives CDR1 SGDLS, CDR2 YYNGEE. With 0 bases removed from V and 3 bases from J, the gap between germline ends came to 9 bases. The CDR3 totals 15 residues. The CDR3 sequence is CASSVAWGDTGELFF. The DNA of the CDR3 is TGTGCCAGCAGCGTAGCGTGGGGGGACACCGGGGAGCTGTTTTTT. Supplemented by reference TRBV9 and TRBJ2-2, the full variable domain reads DSGVTQTPKHLITATGQRVTLRCSPRSGDLSVYWYQQSLDQGLQFLIQYYNGEERAKGNILERFSAQQFPDLHSELNLSSLELGDSALYFCASSVAWGDTGELFFGEGSRLTVL.

The CDR3 region has the DNA TGTGCCACCAGCAGAGATCTGCGGAGGAACACTGAAGCTTTCTTT. Its protein product is CATSRDLRRNTEAFF. J is TRBJ1-1 and V is TRBV15; D is ambiguous. CDR3 length: 15 residues. Germline CDR1 reads LNHNV; CDR2 reads YYDKDF (reference sequence). Between the trimmed V and J ends, which lost 0 bases and 1 base, there was a span of 9 bases.

The CDR3 DNA reads as TGTGCCAGCTCACCACAAGAACCCAGAGAGACCCAGTACTTC. Its protein product is CASSPQEPRETQYF. The rearrangement uses TRBV18 and TRBJ2-5; D not certain. Germline CDR1 is KGHSH and CDR2 is LQKENI. The CDR3 has 14 residues. Trimming cost V 1 base and J 4 bases, with 10 bases left between them.

The rearrangement links TRBV7-3 to TRBJ2-5, with D uncertain. The germline CDR1 and CDR2 sequences are SGHTA and FQGTGA. V was shortened by 10 bases and J by 5 bases, with 5 bases between the two germline ends. This CDR3 is built from 9 residues. The CDR3 loop reads CANGETQYF. The CDR3 region has the DNA TGTGCCAACGGGGAGACCCAGTACTTC.

V is TRBV6-4 and J is TRBJ1-1; D is possibly TRBD1 (6 bases). V was shortened by 7 bases and J by 1 base, with 16 bases between the two germline ends. The CDR3 is made up of 15 amino acids. CDR1 is MRHNA and CDR2 is SNTAGT in the germline V gene. CDR3 protein: CASKKAPGANTEAFF. As DNA, the CDR3 is TGTGCCAGCAAGAAAGCGCCAGGGGCGAACACTGAAGCTTTCTTT.

This clone came up once. The V call is TRBV27, the J call TRBJ1-1, with 8 positions matching TRBD1. CDR1 MNHEY and CDR2 SMNVEV come from the germline V gene (reference sequence). V shed 2 bases, J shed 5 bases, and the junction held 1 base outside the gene matches. The CDR3 totals 13 residues. This CDR3 reads CASSLTGGTEAFF. The DNA for the CDR3 is TGTGCCAGCAGTTTAACAGGGGGAACTGAAGCTTTCTTT.

The chain links TRBV30 to TRBJ1-1; D might be TRBD1 (6 bases). The V and J ends lost 6 bases and 4 bases respectively, with 9 bases between them. Germline values: CDR1 GTSNPN, CDR2 SVGIG (reference sequence). This CDR3 contains 11 residues. Here the CDR3 reads CACGRGTEAFF. The CDR3 bases are TGTGCCTGTGGCAGGGGCACTGAAGCTTTCTTT.

The V call is TRBV5-6, the J call TRBJ2-7; 10 bases are shared with TRBD1. Germline CDR1 and CDR2: SGHDT and YYEEEE. CDR3 length: 15 amino acids. Losses at the gene ends were 0 bases for V and 4 bases for J; bases not matched to a gene: 4. CDR3 loop: CASSLGGQGVYEQYF. CDR3 in DNA: TGTGCCAGCAGCTTGGGTGGACAGGGGGTTTACGAGCAGTACTTC.

J is TRBJ2-3 and V is TRBV5-6; TRBD2 agrees at 7 bases. The CDR3 covers 14 residues. CDR1 is SGHDT and CDR2 is YYEEEE in the germline V gene. The V and J ends lost 7 bases and 1 base, in that order; junction bases with no gene match: 6. CDR3 residues: CASAGESRTDTQYF. CDR3 nucleotides: TGTGCCAGCGCGGGGGAAAGTCGCACAGATACGCAGTATTTT. Together with reference TRBV5-6 and TRBJ2-3, the CDR3 gives the full variable domain: DAGVTQSPTHLIKTRGQQVTLRCSPKSGHDTVSWYQQALGQGPQFIFQYYEEEERQRGNFPDRFSGHQFPNYSSELNVNALLLGDSALYLCASAGESRTDTQYFGPGTRLTVL.

V is TRBV4-1 and J is TRBJ1-2; D might be TRBD1 (6 bases). CDR3 length: 15 amino acids. V lost 5 bases and J 3 bases, leaving 16 bases between the germline ends. Germline CDR1 reads MGHRA; CDR2 reads YSYEKL. The CDR3 loop is CASSANRVLDYGYTF. In DNA, the CDR3 is TGCGCCAGCAGCGCCAACAGGGTATTGGACTATGGCTACACCTTC.

This chain uses TRBV10-3 with TRBJ1-3, with TRBD1 as a possible D gene (5 bases). The V end lost 4 bases, the J end lost 6 bases, and 13 bases lay between the germline ends. The germline V gene encodes CDR1 ENHRY and CDR2 SYGVKD. The CDR3 covers 14 residues. For the CDR3, the DNA is TGTGCCATCAGTGCTGGGGCCGGAGAAAACACCATATATTTT. It encodes CAISAGAGENTIYF.

This clone has more than one count but fewer than ten. The chain joins TRBV4-2 to TRBJ1-4; 10 bases fit TRBD1. In germline, CDR1 is LGHNA, CDR2 YNFKEQ. V trimming: 6 bases; J trimming: 7 bases; junction bases outside the gene matches: 14. The CDR3 runs to 17 residues. CDR3 protein: CASRNRGGQGIAEKLFF. Here the CDR3 DNA reads TGTGCCAGCAGAAACCGGGGGGGACAGGGGATTGCTGAAAAACTGTTTTTT.

The rearrangement joins TRBV27 to TRBJ1-2; D is possibly TRBD1 (6 bases). The CDR3 is 12 amino acids. V was pared by 5 bases and J by 7 bases, with 11 bases between. Germline V lookup: CDR1 MNHEY, CDR2 SMNVEV (reference sequence). CDR3 residues: CASSINRVGYTF. Written as DNA, the CDR3 is TGTGCCAGCAGTATTAACAGGGTTGGCTACACCTTC.